In this sample, the clone carrying this TCR beta chain turned up once. The antigen is unknown. The data stem from a study of cytomegalovirus exposure and HLA in healthy donors. Study at large: In an earlier analysis, approximately 120 million unique TCR beta sequences were found from some 180 million T cells. Study-wide points: Equally common other TCR beta chains were less clonally expanded than HLA-associated ones, a later analysis found. The authors reported that TCR beta sequences could predict HLA-A and HLA-B alleles. These predictions were accurate for most subjects in the first cohort.

The PCR used 60 Vbeta and 13 Jbeta primers. Sequenced by immunoSEQ multiplex PCR; TCRdb stores in-frame clones only, minus some. The table includes fewer than 120,000 clones, more than 60% detected once. The germline V gene has CDR1 MNHNY and CDR2 SVGAGI (reference sequence). The CDR3 has 16 residues. V lost 0 bases to trimming and J lost 1 base, with 10 bases between them. Sequencing was performed on PBMCs. This TCR came from a man younger than 40 in good health and CMV-seropositive. The V call is TRBV6-6, the J call TRBJ1-5; no clear D. The CDR3 sequence: CASSYSNRWSNQPQHF. CDR3 sequence (DNA): TGTGCCAGCAGTTACTCAAATCGGTGGAGCAATCAGCCCCAGCATTTT.